This T cell receptor (beta chain) was retrieved from a study of T cell responses to AZD1222 COVID-19 vaccine. Regarding the study as a whole: Nearly half of spike-specific TCRs reportedly target unmutated variant regions. Baseline seropositivity characterized only 5 to 7 AZD1222 recipients.

Second-dose groups at about 4 or about 12 weeks were pooled. Method: immunoSEQ multiplex PCR; TCRdb's copy keeps in-frame clones and lacks some. This table has nearly 95,000 clones, roughly nine tenths appearing once. The CDR3 sequence is 12 residues long. Trimming took off 2 bases at V and 8 bases at J, with 12 bases between the two ends. Germline loops: CDR1 SQVTM, CDR2 ANQGSEA. This clone appeared once. Its antigen remains unidentified. The starting material was peripheral blood, obtained 28 days after the second AZD1222 dose. The source of this sequence is an adult who received the AZD1222 COVID-19 vaccine. The chain joins TRBV29-1 to TRBJ1-2; TRBD1 might be the D (5 bases). The CDR3 bases are TGCAGCGTTGAAATTGAGGGGTACGGCTACACCTTC. Translating gives CSVEIEGYGYTF.